These 15 T cell receptor beta chains were all obtained from the same sample, sequenced in a study of blood T cells in healthy people across ages. Next came a second PCR, run for about 7 to 12 cycles, which used a sample-barcoded 5' primer along with a J-beta primer mix. A single record per CDR3 protein comes from TCRdb applying MiXCR to the 5' RACE reads. The sample consists of 500,000 to 650,000 distinct CDR3 sequences, around 27% of them appearing once. Another study also made use of these data, one on T cells of mothers and their children.

The sequencing sample was made of blood. The origin of the receptors is a boy between 2 and 10 years old in good health.

This clonotype was found a few times. CDR3 bases: TGTGCCAGCAGCCACTCTGGAAACACCATATATTTT. As protein: CASSHSGNTIYF. This sequence joins TRBV3-1 and TRBJ1-3; D uncertain. This CDR3 spans 12 amino acids. Germline CDR1 reads LGHDT; CDR2 reads YNNKEL (reference sequence). V shed 3 bases and J shed 0 bases, with 0 bases lying between them.

The genes are TRBV6-1 and TRBJ1-2, with a possible D match to TRBD1 (6 bases). The CDR3 covers 16 residues. The germline gives CDR1 MNHNS, CDR2 SASEGT. Trimming removed 6 bases at V and 2 bases at J, with 19 bases between. The DNA of the CDR3 is TGTGCCAGCAGCCGGGACAAGGGCGGCGCGAACTATGGCTACACCTTC. Translated, it gives CASSRDKGGANYGYTF.

The chain uses TRBV25-1 and TRBJ2-7; 9 positions agree with TRBD1. Losses at the gene ends were 5 bases for V and 4 bases for J; bases not matched to a gene: 12. Germline lookup yields CDR1 MGHDK and CDR2 SYGVNS. The CDR3 consists of 16 residues. The CDR3 here is CASSPYTGGAVYEQYF. The CDR3 DNA reads TGTGCCAGCAGTCCCTATACAGGGGGCGCGGTGTACGAGCAGTACTTC.

The chain links TRBV18 to TRBJ2-5; 9 bases fit TRBD1. The J call is in doubt because the DNA end fits TRBJ2-7 better. The CDR3 is 14 amino acids. Germline V lookup: CDR1 KGHSH, CDR2 LQKENI. The CDR3 DNA sequence: TGTGCCAGCTCACCAGGGACAGGGTTCTACGAGCAGTACTTC. This translates into CASSPGTGFYEQYF.

The chain couples TRBV24-1 to TRBJ2-1; the D call may be TRBD1 or TRBD2 (5 bases each). Trimming pared 3 bases from V and 7 bases from J, leaving 24 bases between. Germline CDR1 is KGHDR and CDR2 is SFDVKD. The CDR3 extends over 18 amino acids. The CDR3, as DNA: TGTGCCACCAGTGATCGCGCCAAACCGGGACCCTTTCTGAATGAGCAGTTCTTC. Protein product: CATSDRAKPGPFLNEQFF.

This sequence joins TRBV6-5 and TRBJ2-5; 9 bases line up with TRBD2. The CDR3 extends over 16 amino acids. Germline V CDR1 and CDR2: MNHEY, SVGAGI. With 2 bases clipped from V and 0 bases from J, the junction kept 4 bases outside the gene matches. CDR3 residues: CASSYGIAGDQETQYF. The DNA of the CDR3 is TGTGCCAGCAGTTACGGGATAGCGGGGGACCAAGAGACCCAGTACTTC.

This clonotype showed up just a few times. The genes are TRBV5-1 and TRBJ2-6; D unresolved. The V end was cut by 1 base, the J end by 1 base, with 9 bases between. CDR1 is SGHRS, CDR2 YFSETQ, per germline. The CDR3 contains 16 residues. The CDR3 here is CASSLTASSGANVLTF. The CDR3 bases are TGCGCCAGCAGCTTGACAGCGTCTTCTGGGGCCAACGTCCTGACTTTC.

The table lists this clonotype with a few counts. The chain is built from TRBV5-1 and TRBJ2-4, with D tentatively TRBD2 (6 bases). Germline lookup yields CDR1 SGHRS and CDR2 YFSETQ. The CDR3 covers 14 residues. Trimming removed 4 bases from V and 5 bases from J, with 13 bases in between. CDR3: CASSKTPGENIQYF. The CDR3 DNA follows: TGCGCCAGCAGCAAAACCCCGGGGGAAAACATTCAGTACTTC.

This clonotype was observed a handful of times. CDR3: CASSQRTVPETQYF. CDR3 DNA sequence: TGTGCCAGCAGCCAGCGGACAGTCCCTGAGACCCAGTACTTC. The rearrangement links TRBV7-8 to TRBJ2-5; a possible D gene is TRBD1 (6 bases). The germline CDR1 and CDR2 sequences are SGHVS and FQNEAQ. V gave up 5 bases and J gave up 5 bases, with 15 bases separating them. The CDR3 spans 14 residues.

This sequence joins TRBV29-1 and TRBJ2-2; D is perhaps TRBD1 (5 bases). The CDR3 totals 13 residues. The V gene's germline CDR1 is SQVTM and CDR2 ANQGSEA. V lost 2 bases, J lost 3 bases, and 7 bases lay in between. CDR3 amino acids: CSVEQGYTGELFF. CDR3 nucleotide sequence: TGCAGCGTTGAACAGGGCTACACCGGGGAGCTGTTTTTT.

The CDR3 region has the DNA TGTGCCAGCAGTGAAGGGGGACAGGGGCTCTCTGGCTACACCTTC. The encoded protein is CASSEGGQGLSGYTF. The chain combines TRBV2 with TRBJ1-2; 10 bases fit TRBD1. The J segment lost 7 bases and the V segment lost 1 base, leaving 6 bases of the junction unmatched. CDR1 and CDR2 (germline): SNHLY, FYNNEI. The CDR3 extends over 15 amino acids. Full variable domain (rest looked up from reference TRBV2 and TRBJ1-2): EPEVTQTPSHQVTQMGQEVILRCVPISNHLYFYWYRQILGQKVEFLVSFYNNEISEKSEIFDDQFSVERPDGSNFTLKIRSTKLEDSAMYFCASSEGGQGLSGYTFGSGTRLTVV.

The chain uses TRBV29-1 and TRBJ2-2; 8 nucleotides match TRBD2. The V segment lost 5 bases and the J segment 7 bases; nucleotides outside the gene matches: 12. Looked up from germline, CDR1 is SQVTM and CDR2 is ANQGSEA. This CDR3 spans 15 amino acids. CDR3 DNA: TGCAGCGTTAAAGCGGGAGCAGGGTTAGGCGGGGAGCTGTTTTTT. Translation gives CSVKAGAGLGGELFF.

For this clonotype: One end of the junction is discordant with germline, which a read error may explain. The chain carries TRBV6-4 and TRBJ2-5; D uncertain. The CDR3 spans 13 residues. The germline V gene encodes CDR1 MRHNA and CDR2 SNTAGT. CDR3 DNA: TGTGTCAGCAGTGTATTAGGGAAAGAGACCCAGTACTTC. Translating gives CVSSVLGKETQYF.

CDR3 residues: CSAKGTGAGYTF. In DNA, the CDR3 is TGCAGTGCTAAGGGGACAGGGGCTGGCTACACCTTC. V usage is TRBV20-1 and J usage is TRBJ1-2; 10 nucleotides align to TRBD1. The germline V gene encodes CDR1 DFQATT and CDR2 SNEGSKA (reference sequence). J lost 7 bases, V lost 4 bases, and 3 bases had no gene match. This CDR3 spans 12 amino acids.

The rearrangement links TRBV20-1 to TRBJ1-4, with 7 bases fitting TRBD1. V was pared by 4 bases and J by 5 bases, with 7 bases of the junction left unmatched. Germline loops: CDR1 DFQATT, CDR2 SNEGSKA (reference sequence). The CDR3 runs 14 residues. CDR3 coding DNA: TGCAGTGCTACACAAACAGGGGTCAATGAAAAACTGTTTTTT. This codes for CSATQTGVNEKLFF.